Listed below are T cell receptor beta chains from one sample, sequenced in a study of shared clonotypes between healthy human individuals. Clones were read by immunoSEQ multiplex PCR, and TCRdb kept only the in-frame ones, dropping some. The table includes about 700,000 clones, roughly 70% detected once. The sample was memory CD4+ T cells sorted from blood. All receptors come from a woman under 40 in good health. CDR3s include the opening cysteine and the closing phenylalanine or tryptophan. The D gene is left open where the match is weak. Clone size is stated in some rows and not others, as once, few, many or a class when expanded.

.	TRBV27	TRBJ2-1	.	CASSFIGRNNEQFF	TGTGCCAGCAGTTTTATCGGCCGAAACAATGAGCAGTTCTTC
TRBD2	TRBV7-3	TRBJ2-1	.	CASSEKGAGGYNEQFF	TGTGCCAGCAGCGAAAAGGGAGCGGGGGGCTACAATGAGCAGTTCTTC
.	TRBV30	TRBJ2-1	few	CAWSPPVGRWNEQFF	TGTGCCTGGAGTCCCCCCGTGGGCCGGTGGAATGAGCAGTTCTTC
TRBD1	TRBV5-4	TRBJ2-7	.	CASRILGTGTYEQYF	TGTGCCAGCAGGATTCTGGGGACAGGGACCTACGAGCAGTACTTC
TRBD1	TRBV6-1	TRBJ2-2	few	CASSEAGQDYGELFF	TGTGCCAGCAGTGAGGCGGGACAGGACTACGGGGAGCTGTTTTTT
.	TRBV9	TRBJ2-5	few	CASSKQGVPEETQYF	TGTGCCAGCAGTAAACAGGGAGTCCCCGAAGAGACCCAGTACTTC
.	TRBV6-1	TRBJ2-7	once	CASSDGGQGGEQYF	TGTGCCAGCAGTGACGGGGGGCAGGGCGGTGAGCAGTACTTC
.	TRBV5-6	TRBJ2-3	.	CASSWDSTDTQYF	TGTGCCAGCAGCTGGGACTCCACAGATACGCAGTATTTT
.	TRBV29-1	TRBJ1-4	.	CSAESGSTREKLFF	TGCAGCGCTGAATCGGGTAGCACGAGGGAAAAACTGTTTTTT
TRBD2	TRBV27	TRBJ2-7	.	CASRAGTSVTYEQYF	TGTGCCAGCAGGGCCGGGACTAGCGTGACCTACGAGCAGTACTTC
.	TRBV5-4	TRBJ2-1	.	CASSQRRSGYNEQFF	TGTGCCAGCAGCCAACGACGTAGCGGCTACAATGAGCAGTTCTTC
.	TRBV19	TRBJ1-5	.	CASSMDGSNQPQHF	TGTGCCAGTAGTATGGACGGGAGCAATCAGCCCCAGCATTTT
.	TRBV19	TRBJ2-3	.	CASMDRGPDTQYF	TGTGCCAGTATGGACCGAGGACCAGATACGCAGTATTTT
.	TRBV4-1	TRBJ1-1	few	CASRRQGENTEAFF	TGCGCCAGCAGGCGTCAGGGTGAGAACACTGAAGCTTTCTTT
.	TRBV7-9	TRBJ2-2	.	CASSPEVGSGELFF	TGTGCCAGCAGCCCCGAGGTTGGTTCCGGGGAGCTGTTTTTT
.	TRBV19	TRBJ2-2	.	CASSLSANTGELFF	TGTGCCAGTAGTTTGAGTGCGAACACCGGGGAGCTGTTTTTT
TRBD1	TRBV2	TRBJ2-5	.	CASRSRDRVKETQYF	TGTGCCAGCAGGAGCCGGGACAGGGTTAAAGAGACCCAGTACTTC
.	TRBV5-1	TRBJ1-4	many	CASTREGSNEKLFF	TGCGCCAGCACTCGTGAGGGCTCTAATGAAAAACTGTTTTTT
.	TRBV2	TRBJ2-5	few	CASSEARLKQETQYF	TGTGCCAGCAGTGAAGCGAGACTAAAACAAGAGACCCAGTACTTC
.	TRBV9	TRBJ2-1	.	CASSGTRHEQFF	TGTGCCAGCAGCGGAACCCGGCATGAGCAGTTCTTC
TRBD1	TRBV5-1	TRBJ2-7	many	CASSLGQGPYEQYF	TGCGCCAGCAGCCTGGGACAGGGTCCCTACGAGCAGTACTTC
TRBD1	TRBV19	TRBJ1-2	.	CASSINTGGDGYTF	TGTGCCAGTAGTATTAACACAGGGGGCGATGGCTACACCTTC
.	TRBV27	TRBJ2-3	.	CASRTGLRSPTRDTQYF	TGTGCCAGCAGGACGGGACTCCGAAGCCCGACGCGTGATACGCAGTATTTT
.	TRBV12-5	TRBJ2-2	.	CASGLWHTSNTGELFF	TGTGCTAGTGGTTTGTGGCACACCTCGAACACCGGGGAGCTGTTTTTT
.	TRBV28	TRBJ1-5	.	CASTLYRGRAQPQHF	TGTGCCAGCACTCTATACCGGGGTCGGGCTCAGCCCCAGCATTTT
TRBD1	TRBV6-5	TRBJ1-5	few	CASRTGQVNQPQHF	TGTGCCAGCAGGACCGGACAGGTCAATCAGCCCCAGCATTTT
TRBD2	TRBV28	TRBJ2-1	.	CASSLVTSGSLNEQFF	TGTGCCAGCAGTTTAGTGACTAGCGGGAGCTTGAATGAGCAGTTCTTC
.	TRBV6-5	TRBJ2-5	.	CASSYGPHQGETQYF	TGTGCCAGCAGTTACGGTCCCCACCAGGGGGAGACCCAGTACTTC
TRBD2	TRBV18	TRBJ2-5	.	CASSPGTSGRLETQYF	TGTGCCAGCTCACCAGGGACTAGCGGGAGATTAGAGACCCAGTACTTC
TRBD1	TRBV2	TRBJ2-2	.	CASSEMTGGLAGELFF	TGTGCCAGCAGTGAGATGACAGGGGGTCTCGCCGGGGAGCTGTTTTTT
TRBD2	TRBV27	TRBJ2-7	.	CASSFSSGTYEQYF	TGTGCCAGCAGTTTTAGTAGCGGGACCTACGAGCAGTACTTC
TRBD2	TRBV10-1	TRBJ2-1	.	CASSENPGGYNEQFF	TGCGCCAGCAGTGAGAATCCGGGAGGATACAATGAGCAGTTCTTC
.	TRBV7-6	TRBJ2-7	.	CASSLAGTYEQYF	TGTGCCAGCAGCTTAGCGGGTACCTACGAGCAGTACTTC
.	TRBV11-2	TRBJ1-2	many	CASSLTDYGYTF	TGTGCCAGCAGCTTAACGGACTATGGCTACACCTTC
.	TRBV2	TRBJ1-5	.	CASKGSSNQPQHF	TGTGCCAGCAAGGGAAGCAGCAATCAGCCCCAGCATTTT
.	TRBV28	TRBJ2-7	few	CASSFRGSSEQYF	TGTGCCAGCAGTTTCAGGGGTTCGAGCGAGCAGTACTTC
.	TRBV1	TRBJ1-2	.	CTSSHGEKDYGYTF	TGCACCAGCAGCCACGGGGAGAAAGACTATGGCTACACCTTC
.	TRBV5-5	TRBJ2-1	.	CASSLGSGSYNEQFF	TGTGCCAGCAGCTTGGGTAGCGGTTCCTACAATGAGCAGTTCTTC
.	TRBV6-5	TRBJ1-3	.	CASSYTGGNTIYF	TGTGCCAGCAGTTACACAGGCGGAAACACCATATATTTT
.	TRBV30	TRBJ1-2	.	CAWSAQGYYGYTF	TGTGCCTGGAGCGCACAGGGATACTATGGCTACACCTTC
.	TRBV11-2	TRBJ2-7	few	CASSLSPQGPYEQYF	TGTGCCAGCAGCTTATCACCCCAGGGCCCCTACGAGCAGTACTTC
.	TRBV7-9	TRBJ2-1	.	CATTPVNEQFF	TGTGCCACCACCCCGGTAAATGAGCAGTTCTTC
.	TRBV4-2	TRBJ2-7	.	CASSQAGAEDEQYF	TGTGCCAGCAGCCAAGCGGGGGCAGAGGACGAGCAGTACTTC
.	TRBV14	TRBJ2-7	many	CASSREYEQYF	TGTGCCAGCAGTCGAGAATACGAGCAGTACTTC
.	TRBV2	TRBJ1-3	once	CASSEGGVSGNTIYF	TGTGCCAGCAGTGAAGGAGGGGTCTCTGGAAACACCATATATTTT